Shown below are 28 T cell receptor beta chains from a single sample sequenced in a study of T cells expressing NK-cell markers. TCRdb reprocessed the 5' RACE reads and reports one entry per CDR3 protein, with no DNA. The table counts some 460,000 distinct CDR3 sequences; under 1.5% lies in the top ten. Sequenced: blood T cells: a sorted CD56 or NKG2C T cell subset, CD4+ or CD8+ T cells, or bulk PBMC T cells (not recorded which). Every receptor here comes from a woman aged 45-65 years in good health.

The chain recombines TRBV2 with TRBJ2-3; TCRdb indicates TRBD1, and absent DNA this call remains unverified. The CDR3 contains 14 residues. Germline-derived CDR1 and CDR2 are SNHLY and FYNNEI. The CDR3 loop reads CASSSGTNINTQYF.

The V call is TRBV6-2 or TRBV6-3, the J call TRBJ2-1; TCRdb selects TRBD2, and the lack of DNA leaves this call unchecked. The germline V gene encodes CDR1 MNHEY and CDR2 SVGEGT. The CDR3 loop spans 16 amino acids. CDR3 residues: CASSQTSGRGGNEQFF.

The V call is TRBV2, the J call TRBJ2-1. Germline V CDR1 and CDR2: SNHLY, FYNNEI. CDR3 length equals 15 residues. CDR3 protein: CASSLSGPTYNEQFF. Full variable domain (outside the CDR3, taken from reference TRBV2 and TRBJ2-1): EPEVTQTPSHQVTQMGQEVILRCVPISNHLYFYWYRQILGQKVEFLVSFYNNEISEKSEIFDDQFSVERPDGSNFTLKIRSTKLEDSAMYFCASSLSGPTYNEQFFGPGTRLTVL.

V and J are TRBV12-3 or TRBV12-4 and TRBJ1-6. This CDR3 has 15 residues. This CDR3 is CASSLFQGLNSPLHF.

Here the CDR3 reads CASKGAGYEQYF. The V gene is TRBV19, the J gene TRBJ2-7; the D call of TRBD2 rests on TCRdb alone, since no DNA is present to check it. Germline lookup yields CDR1 LNHDA and CDR2 SQIVND (reference sequence). There are 12 residues in the CDR3.

The gene calls are TRBV5-1 and TRBJ2-1; TCRdb lists TRBD2, though no DNA is available to test this call. This CDR3 is built from 14 residues. Germline values: CDR1 SGHRS, CDR2 YFSETQ. The CDR3 sequence: CASRGGNSYNEQFF.

The chain recombines TRBV4-1 with TRBJ1-1. CDR3 length: 11 amino acids. Germline V lookup: CDR1 MGHRA, CDR2 YSYEKL. CDR3 in amino acids: CASSRDAEAFF.

The rearrangement links TRBV3-1 to TRBJ1-6. From germline, CDR1 is LGHDT and CDR2 YNNKEL (reference sequence). This CDR3 is 16 amino acids long. CDR3 in amino acids: CASSQFLAGSESPLHF. Based on the CDR3 plus reference TRBV3-1 and TRBJ1-6, the full variable domain is DTAVSQTPKYLVTQMGNDKSIKCEQNLGHDTMYWYKQDSKKFLKIMFSYNNKELIINETVPNRFSPKSPDKAHLNLHINSLELGDSAVYFCASSQFLAGSESPLHFGNGTRLTVT.

This chain uses TRBV12-3 or TRBV12-4 with TRBJ1-1; without DNA, the TCRdb call of TRBD1 cannot be checked. CDR3 length: 15 residues. CDR3 in amino acids: CASSLKLGRNTEAFF.

This chain uses TRBV30 with TRBJ2-2; TCRdb reports TRBD2, a call that lacks DNA to check it against. The CDR3 has 14 amino acids. Germline V gene lookup returns CDR1 GTSNPN and CDR2 SVGIG (reference sequence). This CDR3 reads CACSGRENTGELFF.

This sequence joins TRBV27 and TRBJ1-1. The CDR3 is 14 amino acids. Germline V gene data show CDR1 as MNHEY and CDR2 as SMNVEV (reference sequence). The chain's CDR3 is CASSFLVELDKAFF.

The CDR3 loop reads CASSPSGRPTDTQYF. The rearrangement links TRBV7-8 to TRBJ2-3; TCRdb selects TRBD2, and the lack of DNA leaves this call unchecked. Looked up from germline, CDR1 is SGHVS and CDR2 is FQNEAQ. The CDR3 runs 15 residues.

The V gene is TRBV11-3, the J gene TRBJ2-1; the D gene TCRdb calls, TRBD2, cannot be checked with no DNA. The CDR3 totals 15 residues. Germline CDR1 reads SGHNT; CDR2 reads YENEEA. The CDR3 loop is CASSFSGGGPYEQFF.

The chain recombines TRBV15 with TRBJ2-1; there is no DNA to check the TCRdb D call of TRBD1. The CDR3 runs to 13 residues. The V gene's germline CDR1 is LNHNV and CDR2 YYDKDF (reference sequence). CDR3 protein: CATSRDFGGLEFF.

This chain joins TRBV4-1 and TRBJ1-2; as DNA is missing, the TRBD1 call by TCRdb cannot be tested. CDR1 is MGHRA and CDR2 is YSYEKL in the germline V gene. The CDR3 has 15 residues. CDR3 region: CASNKDRGLVYGYTF.

This rearrangement joins TRBV12-3 or TRBV12-4 to TRBJ2-1; the D gene TCRdb calls, TRBD1, cannot be checked with no DNA. The CDR3 has 15 residues. The CDR3 spells CASSLGGLKRNEQFF.

This chain links TRBV7-9 with TRBJ1-1; the TCRdb call, TRBD1, lacks DNA for checking. Germline CDR1 reads SEHNR; CDR2 reads FQNEAQ (reference sequence). This CDR3 has 16 amino acids. The CDR3: CASSPLGARGATEAFF.

The chain employs TRBV5-4 and TRBJ2-1; TCRdb lists TRBD2, though no DNA is available to test this call. Per germline, CDR1 SGHNT and CDR2 YYREEE (reference sequence). The CDR3 runs 13 residues. The CDR3 loop reads CASSTLAGGVQFF.

The CDR3: CSVEQGGPMAGELFF. The V call is TRBV29-1, the J call TRBJ2-2; TCRdb's assignment of TRBD1 cannot be checked, as there is no DNA. From germline, CDR1 is SQVTM and CDR2 ANQGSEA. The CDR3 runs to 15 residues.

The rearrangement joins TRBV19 to TRBJ1-5. CDR1 and CDR2 (germline): LNHDA, SQIVND (reference sequence). This CDR3 comprises 13 residues. The chain's CDR3 is CASSISSNQPQHF.

This rearrangement joins TRBV15 to TRBJ2-3; the D call of TRBD2 rests on TCRdb alone, since no DNA is present to check it. The length of the CDR3 is 17 residues. Germline loops: CDR1 LNHNV, CDR2 YYDKDF (reference sequence). The CDR3 is CATSRGTMSGMTDTQYF.

This chain uses TRBV6-6 with TRBJ2-1; TCRdb's D call, TRBD2, is unchecked because there is no DNA. Germline-derived CDR1 and CDR2 are MNHNY and SVGAGI (reference sequence). The CDR3 totals 15 residues. The CDR3 region is CASTITPGLANEQFF.

The chain is built from TRBV6-1 and TRBJ1-1; TCRdb lists TRBD1, though no DNA is available to test this call. The germline gives CDR1 MNHNS, CDR2 SASEGT. CDR3 length: 14 amino acids. CDR3 protein: CASSLREGGTEAFF.

The chain combines TRBV6-6 with TRBJ1-1; without DNA, the TCRdb call of TRBD1 cannot be checked. The CDR3 extends over 15 amino acids. Germline CDR1 and CDR2: MNHNY and SVGAGI (reference sequence). CDR3 amino acids: CASSSRQGANTEAFF.

V is TRBV14 and J is TRBJ1-1. The CDR3 has 15 amino acids. Germline V lookup: CDR1 SGHDN, CDR2 FVKESK. CDR3: CASSQVNVMNTEAFF. Combining the CDR3 with reference TRBV14 and TRBJ1-1 gives the whole variable domain EAGVTQFPSHSVIEKGQTVTLRCDPISGHDNLYWYRRVMGKEIKFLLHFVKESKQDESGMPNNRFLAERTGGTYSTLKVQPAELEDSGVYFCASSQVNVMNTEAFFGQGTRLTVV.

The chain has TRBV6-6 and TRBJ2-3. This CDR3 has 15 amino acids. Germline assignment: CDR1 MNHNY and CDR2 SVGAGI (reference sequence). The CDR3 loop is CASSYSPTSPDTQYF.

The rearrangement joins TRBV19 to TRBJ2-2; TCRdb gives TRBD1 as the D gene, but with no DNA this cannot be confirmed. The CDR3 contains 14 residues. CDR1 LNHDA and CDR2 SQIVND come from the germline V gene (reference sequence). This chain's CDR3 is CASSPTQGAGELFF.

This chain links TRBV30 with TRBJ1-2. Germline CDR1 is GTSNPN and CDR2 is SVGIG (reference sequence). The CDR3 totals 12 residues. The CDR3 sequence: CAWSGNSYGYTF.